This T cell receptor beta chain emerged from a study of shared clonotypes between healthy human individuals (TCRdb year 2020). In terms of the full investigation: Three men and a couple of women, aged 18 to 49 years, made up the cohort. Different laboratories and diverse techniques were used to prepare libraries and sequence TCR repertoires, to increase sequencing depth and limit assay-specific biases. For each donor, CD4 naive and CD4 memory were each given three plates, CD8 naive was given two plates, and CD8 memory was given one plate. To estimate repertoire size and how much clonotypes are shared between individuals, the study performed deep sequencing of blood TCR repertoires from a handful of healthy adults. Per donor, leukapheresis produced somewhere between about 0.94 and 9 billion PBMCs.

Note on this clone: The antigen this receptor binds is unknown. No quality values exist for individual bases; no much larger clone is one base distant.

At the junction V is shortened by 3 bases and J by 2 bases, with 8 bases in between. CDR3 length: 12 amino acids, cysteine to phenylalanine. This entry keeps only the CDR3 DNA: 36 bases, framed from base 1. CDR1 SQVTM and CDR2 ANQGSEA are derived from the germline V gene. Study-wide findings and limitations: Naive subsets generally had larger estimated clonotype richness than memory subsets. Only blood was sampled, and tissue TCR repertoires likely differ from those in blood. Rarefaction of sorted-subset datasets indicated incomplete sequencing despite the large sequencing depth. Sharing across a few donors was observed for roughly 5.4% of naive CD4, about 4% of naive CD8, 2.3% of memory CD4, and roughly 0.43% of memory CD8 clonotypes. The genetic and exposure-history diversity represented was limited by the small number of donors. Clonotypes shared by all four sorted-subset donors showed higher generation probabilities than non-shared clonotypes. Pairwise subsampling led to the expectation that sequencing depth would affect the degree of clonotype sharing among donors.

Using the deep immunoSEQ assay, TCR CDR3 regions were amplified from genomic DNA by multiplex PCR. Extracted genomic DNA from each cell subset was spread evenly across all wells of several immunoSEQ 96-well plates, with each plate serving as a replicate. For sorted subsets, 150 to 250 ng genomic DNA, equal to approximately 30,000 T cell genomes, was loaded into each replicate PCR. Purified libraries were quantified with a Qubit 3.0 fluorometer, sized on a Bioanalyzer 2100, and re-quantified with the KAPA Library Quantification kit. Each immunoSEQ 96-well plate was sequenced on its own single-read 150-cycle Illumina NextSeq 550 flow cell. Regarding the original processing steps: The immunoSEQ output contained only junctional sequences without quality scores, so filtering could not match that applied to full-length reads. To assign V/J genes and CDR3, sequences were annotated using PyIR, a Python wrapper for IgBLAST v1.9, with IMGT germline references. Any read was removed if the V/J assignment was weak (E-value above 1e-6), the CDR3 was missing, or the read contained stop codons, out-of-frame junctions, or ambiguous translated residues. A V3J clonotype was defined by an identical inferred V gene, J gene, and CDR3 amino acid sequence. To compute the percentage overlap between repertoires, the number of shared unique clonotypes was divided by the size of the smaller repertoire. RTK rarefaction, the Chao1 estimator, and Recon v2.1 estimates of unobserved clonotypes were used to assess repertoire richness. For all TCRbeta clonotypes obtained by the gDNA method from a few donors, generation probabilities were computed with OLGA. Held by TCRdb, this immuneACCESS table contains in-frame sequences only and omits some clones. Under half of the omission traces to an unresolved V gene where checked; the cause of the rest is unknown. Clone size and V and J calls were adopted from that table, with D and trimming inferred from the DNA. In all, the sample holds nearly 750,000 clones, and over 55% of those were seen once. The top ten hold over 1.5% of the sample.

Healthy HIV-negative adults with no recently reported acute infections or vaccinations were included as donors. Only Caucasian adults living in Nashville, Tennessee, USA were represented among the donors. CD4+ T cells were enriched through magnetic negative selection, after which naive cells were positively selected on CD45RA and the remaining negative fraction served as the memory subset. After blood collection by leukapheresis, PBMCs were isolated using Ficoll-Histopaque density gradient centrifugation and then cryopreserved in the vapor phase of liquid nitrogen. Analytical flow cytometry was used to check the purity and quantity of every magnetically sorted T cell population. Genomic DNA was isolated from each sorted fraction and quantified by UV absorbance on a Nanodrop 2000c.

The chain uses TRBV29-1 and TRBJ2-7, with a weak D call of TRBD1 (6 bases match). The sequence was obtained from a woman younger than 45 in good health. The source material was memory CD4+ T cells sorted from blood. This specimen's cell subset or site label, interpreted: CD45RA-negative fraction. The sequenced DNA: TGCAGCGTTGACAGGGGAACCTACGAGCAGTACTTC. Translated, this gives CSVDRGTYEQYF.